This TCR beta chain appears in the sequencing data of a study of blood T cell repertoires in COVID-19. Across the study: From T cells, B-cell-depleted T cells, or PBMCs came the material, which was cDNA or gDNA.

The CDR3 runs 14 residues. The ends lost 5 bases at V and 0 bases at J; junction bases unmatched: 4. Germline loops: CDR1 SGHTA, CDR2 FQGNSA. Source study methods: Reference gene primer amplification in the assay estimated nucleated cell counts. Sequenced by immunoSEQ multiplex PCR; TCRdb stores in-frame clones only, minus some. V and J calls and clone size follow that table, whereas D and trimming were derived from the DNA. The top ten clones hold 2% to 2.5% of a sample with under 120,000 clones, roughly 85% of them seen once. The chain couples TRBV7-2 to TRBJ2-7; 7 bases map to TRBD1. Sequenced material: peripheral blood. The receptor was derived from a human donor in a cohort sampled during active COVID-19. The CDR3 DNA follows: TGTGCCAGCAGCGTGACAGGGCCCTCCTACGAGCAGTACTTC. Its translation is CASSVTGPSYEQYF.